These T cell receptor beta chains were read from a single sample in a study of blood T cells in healthy people across ages. MiXCR was run by TCRdb on the 5' RACE reads, yielding one entry per CDR3 protein. This table holds about 650,000 distinct CDR3 sequences, approximately 31% found once. Sample: blood. The receptors were gathered from a woman older than 75 in good health. Both conserved end residues are part of each CDR3. A D gene is named only where the DNA matches it firmly. Rows may omit the clone size; those that give it use once, few, many or a size class.

clone_size j_call d_call v_call cdr3_aa cdr3_nt
NA TRBJ2-6 NA TRBV6-1 CAASSESSGANVLTF TGTGCCGCATCTTCCGAAAGCTCTGGGGCCAACGTCCTGACTTTC
NA TRBJ2-5 TRBD1 TRBV19 CASSVDGTGKETQYF TGTGCCAGTAGTGTCGATGGGACAGGGAAAGAGACCCAGTACTTC
NA TRBJ2-7 TRBD1 TRBV29-1 CSVQQGPTYYEQYF TGCAGCGTCCAACAGGGGCCGACATACTACGAGCAGTACTTC
many TRBJ2-7 NA TRBV6-2/TRBV6-3 CASSYIGDSLYF TGTGCCAGCAGTTACATCGGGGATAGCCTGTACTTC
NA TRBJ2-7 TRBD2 TRBV7-9 CASSPLAGSYYEQYF TGTGCCAGCAGCCCGCTAGCGGGATCATACTACGAGCAGTACTTC
many TRBJ2-5 TRBD1 TRBV7-7 CASSPGTGRSETQYF TGTGCCAGCAGCCCCGGGACAGGACGCTCCGAGACCCAGTACTTC
few TRBJ2-3 NA TRBV20-1 CSARQGRTQYF TGCAGTGCTAGACAGGGGAGGACGCAGTATTTT
many TRBJ1-4 NA TRBV20-1 CSAIGENEKLFF TGCAGTGCTATCGGGGAAAATGAAAAACTGTTTTTT
NA TRBJ1-1 TRBD1 TRBV20-1 CSAPTGGVTEAFF TGCAGTGCTCCCACAGGGGGTGTCACTGAAGCTTTCTTT
many TRBJ2-1 TRBD2 TRBV19 CASSLRLAGGRHNEQFF TGTGCCAGTAGTCTTCGACTAGCGGGGGGCCGACACAATGAGCAGTTCTTC
many TRBJ2-7 TRBD1 TRBV20-1 CSASPEGGQGWYEQYF TGCAGTGCTAGCCCGGAAGGGGGACAGGGCTGGTACGAGCAGTACTTC
NA TRBJ1-1 TRBD1 TRBV7-2 CASSVRGTGGRYFTEAFF TGTGCCAGCAGCGTCCGTGGGACAGGGGGCAGATATTTCACTGAAGCTTTCTTT
many TRBJ2-7 NA TRBV15 CATSRESSREQYF TGTGCCACCAGCAGAGAGTCGAGTCGCGAGCAGTACTTC
many TRBJ1-6 NA TRBV12-3/TRBV12-4 CASSSSSYNSPLHF TGCGCCAGCAGCTCCAGCTCCTATAATTCACCCCTCCACTTT
many TRBJ2-7 TRBD2 TRBV20-1 CSARVSGTAYEQYF TGCAGTGCTAGGGTTAGCGGGACCGCCTACGAGCAGTACTTC